The T cell receptor (beta chain) under discussion was sequenced for a study of T-cell reconstitution after alpha-beta-depleted transplantation in children. Germline CDR1 is SGHTA and CDR2 is FQGTGA. This CDR3 contains 16 residues. V lost 1 base and J lost 0, with 10 bases in between. This clonotype has more than one count but fewer than ten. Unique molecular identifiers were incorporated into the prepared TCRbeta library. TCRdb re-called the PCR reads through MiXCR, storing one row per CDR3 protein. The sample includes about 870,000 distinct CDR3 sequences, around 17% of them seen just once. The sample consisted of PBMCs, mostly from graft donor cells, taken 360 days after TCRalphabeta/CD19-depleted stem cell transplant. This TCR came from a male patient aged 10 to 17 who had a stem cell transplant for acute lymphoblastic leukemia, so the T cells may come from the graft donor. The rearrangement joins TRBV7-3 to TRBJ2-1; tentatively, D is TRBD2 (5 bases). The CDR3: CASSLIPSSSYNEQFF. The CDR3, as DNA: TGTGCCAGCAGCTTAATCCCTAGCAGCTCCTACAATGAGCAGTTCTTC.